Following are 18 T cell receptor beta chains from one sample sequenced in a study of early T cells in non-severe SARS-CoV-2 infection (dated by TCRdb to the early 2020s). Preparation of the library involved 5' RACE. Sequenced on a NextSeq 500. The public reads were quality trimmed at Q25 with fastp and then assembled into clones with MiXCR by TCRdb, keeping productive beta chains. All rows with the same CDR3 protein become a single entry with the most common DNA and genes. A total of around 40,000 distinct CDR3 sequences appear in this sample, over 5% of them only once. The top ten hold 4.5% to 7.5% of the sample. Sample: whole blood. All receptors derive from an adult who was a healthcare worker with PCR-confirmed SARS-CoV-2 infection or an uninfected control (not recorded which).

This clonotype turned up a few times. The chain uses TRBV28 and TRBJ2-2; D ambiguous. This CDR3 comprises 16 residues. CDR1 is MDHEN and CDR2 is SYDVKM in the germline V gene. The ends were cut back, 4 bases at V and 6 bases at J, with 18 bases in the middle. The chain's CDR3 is CASSSARALGPGELFF. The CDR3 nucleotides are TGTGCCAGCAGTTCGGCCCGGGCCCTTGGACCCGGGGAGCTGTTTTTT.

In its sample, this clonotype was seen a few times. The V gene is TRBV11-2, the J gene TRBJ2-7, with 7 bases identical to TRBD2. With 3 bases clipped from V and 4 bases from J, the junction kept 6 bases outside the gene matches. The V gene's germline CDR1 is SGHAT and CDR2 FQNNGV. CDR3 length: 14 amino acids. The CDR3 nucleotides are TGTGCCAGCAGCTTCACCGGCGGGAGTTACGAGCAGTACTTC. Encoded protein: CASSFTGGSYEQYF.

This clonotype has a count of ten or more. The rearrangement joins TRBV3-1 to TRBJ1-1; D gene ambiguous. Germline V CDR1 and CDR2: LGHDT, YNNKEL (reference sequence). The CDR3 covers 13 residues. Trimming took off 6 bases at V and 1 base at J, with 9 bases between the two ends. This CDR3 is CASSRTRNTEAFF. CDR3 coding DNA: TGTGCCAGCAGTCGAACGAGGAACACTGAAGCTTTCTTT.

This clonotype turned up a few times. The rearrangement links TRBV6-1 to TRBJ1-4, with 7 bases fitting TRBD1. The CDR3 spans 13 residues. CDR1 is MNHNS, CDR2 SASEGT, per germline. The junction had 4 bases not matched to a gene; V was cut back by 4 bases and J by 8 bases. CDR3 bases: TGTGCCAGCAGTGTACCGGGACAGGAAAAACTGTTTTTT. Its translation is CASSVPGQEKLFF.

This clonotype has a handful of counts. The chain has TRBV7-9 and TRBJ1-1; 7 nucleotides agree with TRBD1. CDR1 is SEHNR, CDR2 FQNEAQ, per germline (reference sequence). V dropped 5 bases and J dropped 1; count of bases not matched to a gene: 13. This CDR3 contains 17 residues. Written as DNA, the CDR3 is TGTGCCAGCAGCGTAAAAGCAGGGACAGCATGGAACACTGAAGCTTTCTTT. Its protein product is CASSVKAGTAWNTEAFF.

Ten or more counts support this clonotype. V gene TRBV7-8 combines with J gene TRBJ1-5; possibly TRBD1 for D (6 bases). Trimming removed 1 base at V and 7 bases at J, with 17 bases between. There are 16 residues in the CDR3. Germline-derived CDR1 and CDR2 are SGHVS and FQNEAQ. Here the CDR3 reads CASSLGRRGRRQPQHF. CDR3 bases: TGTGCCAGCAGCTTAGGTCGCCGGGGGCGCCGACAGCCCCAGCATTTT.

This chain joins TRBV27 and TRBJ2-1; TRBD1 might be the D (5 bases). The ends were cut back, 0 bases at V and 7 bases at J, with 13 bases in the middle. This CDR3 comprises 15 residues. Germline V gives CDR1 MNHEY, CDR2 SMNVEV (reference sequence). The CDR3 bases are TGTGCCAGCAGTTTATCGTCCAGGGTAGGGAATGAGCAGTTCTTC. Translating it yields CASSLSSRVGNEQFF.

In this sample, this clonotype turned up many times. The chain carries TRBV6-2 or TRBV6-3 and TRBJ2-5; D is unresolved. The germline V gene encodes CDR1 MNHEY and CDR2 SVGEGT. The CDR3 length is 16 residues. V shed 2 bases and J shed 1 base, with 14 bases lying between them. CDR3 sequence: CASSYPHEPAQETQYF. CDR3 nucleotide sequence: TGTGCCAGCAGTTACCCACACGAGCCAGCCCAAGAGACCCAGTACTTC.

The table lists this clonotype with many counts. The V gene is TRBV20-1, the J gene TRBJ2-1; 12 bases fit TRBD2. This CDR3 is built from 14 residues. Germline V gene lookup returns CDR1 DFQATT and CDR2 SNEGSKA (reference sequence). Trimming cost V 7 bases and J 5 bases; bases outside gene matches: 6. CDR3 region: CSVSSGRDHNEQFF. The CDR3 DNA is TGCAGTGTTTCTAGCGGGAGGGACCACAATGAGCAGTTCTTC.

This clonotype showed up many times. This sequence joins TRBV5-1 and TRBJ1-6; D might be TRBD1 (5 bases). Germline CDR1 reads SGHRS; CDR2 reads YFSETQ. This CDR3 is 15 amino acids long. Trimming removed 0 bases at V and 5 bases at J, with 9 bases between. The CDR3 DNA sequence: TGCGCCAGCAGCTTGGGACAGAGTAATAATTCACCCCTCCACTTT. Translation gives CASSLGQSNNSPLHF.

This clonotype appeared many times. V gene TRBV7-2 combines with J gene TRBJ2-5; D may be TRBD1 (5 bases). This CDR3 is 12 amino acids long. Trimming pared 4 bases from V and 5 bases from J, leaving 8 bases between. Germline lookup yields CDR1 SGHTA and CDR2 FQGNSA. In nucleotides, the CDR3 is TGTGCCAGCAGCTGGGGCCAGGAGACCCAGTACTTC. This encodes CASSWGQETQYF.

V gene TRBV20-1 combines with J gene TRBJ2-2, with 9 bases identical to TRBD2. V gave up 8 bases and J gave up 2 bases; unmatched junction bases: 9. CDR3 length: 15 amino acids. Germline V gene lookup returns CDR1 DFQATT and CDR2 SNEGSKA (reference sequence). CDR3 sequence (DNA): TGCAGTTGGCCAGGGCTAGCGGGAAACACCGGGGAGCTGTTTTTT. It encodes CSWPGLAGNTGELFF.

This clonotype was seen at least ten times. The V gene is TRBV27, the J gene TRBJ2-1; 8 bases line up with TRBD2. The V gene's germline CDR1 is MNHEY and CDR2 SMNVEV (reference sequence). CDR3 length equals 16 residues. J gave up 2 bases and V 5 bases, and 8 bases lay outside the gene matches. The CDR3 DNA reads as TGTGCCAGCAGTCGGGGTAGCGGGGCTCCCTACAATGAGCAGTTCTTC. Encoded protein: CASSRGSGAPYNEQFF.

As DNA, the CDR3 is TGTGCCAGCAGTCCCCTCGGACTAGCGGGAGGCCCCGCTCAAGAGACCCAGTACTTC. This translates into CASSPLGLAGGPAQETQYF. The rearrangement links TRBV12-3 or TRBV12-4 to TRBJ2-5, with TRBD2 matching over 14 bases. With 5 bases clipped from V and 2 bases from J, the junction kept 13 bases outside the gene matches. The CDR3 has 19 amino acids.

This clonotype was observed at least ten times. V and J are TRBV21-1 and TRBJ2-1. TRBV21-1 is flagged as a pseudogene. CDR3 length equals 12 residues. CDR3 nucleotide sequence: TGTGCCAGCTCCCCACCCTACAATGAGCAGTTCTTC. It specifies CASSPPYNEQFF.

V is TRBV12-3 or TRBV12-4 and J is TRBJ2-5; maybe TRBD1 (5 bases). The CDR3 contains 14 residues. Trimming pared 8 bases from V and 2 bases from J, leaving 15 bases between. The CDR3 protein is CASARTSRQETQYF. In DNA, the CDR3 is TGTGCCAGCGCGCGGACAAGCCGACAAGAGACCCAGTACTTC.

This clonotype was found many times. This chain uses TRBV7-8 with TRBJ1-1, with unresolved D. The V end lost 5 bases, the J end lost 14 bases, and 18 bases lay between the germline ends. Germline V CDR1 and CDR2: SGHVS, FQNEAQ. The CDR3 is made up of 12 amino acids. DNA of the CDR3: TGTGCCAGCAGCGCGGGCCATCTGATCGGGTTCTTT. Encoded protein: CASSAGHLIGFF.

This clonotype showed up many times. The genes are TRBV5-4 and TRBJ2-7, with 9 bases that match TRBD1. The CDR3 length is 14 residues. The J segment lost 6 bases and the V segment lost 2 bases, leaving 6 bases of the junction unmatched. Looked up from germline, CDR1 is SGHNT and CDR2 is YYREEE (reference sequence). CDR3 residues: CASSLQGAYGEQYF. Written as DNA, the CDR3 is TGTGCCAGCAGCTTACAGGGGGCGTACGGCGAGCAGTACTTC.